This TCR beta chain was sequenced for a study of blood T cell repertoires in COVID-19. Study at large: Specimens from acute and convalescent COVID-19 originated in the United States, Italy and Spain.

The protocol was immunoSEQ multiplex PCR, while the TCRdb copy is restricted to in-frame clones and leaves out a portion. The sample consists of 140,000 to 150,000 clones, more than 75% of them appearing once. This receptor was taken from a man in his sixties with acute or convalescent COVID-19. The sequenced material came from peripheral blood.

The chain's CDR3 is CASSPVTGGGIQYF. The DNA of the CDR3 is TGCGCCAGCAGCCCCGTGACAGGGGGCGGCATTCAGTACTTC. The chain has TRBV4-1 and TRBJ2-4; 10 bases line up with TRBD1. The CDR3 length is 14 residues. J gave up 9 bases and V 4 bases, and 6 bases lay outside the gene matches. Germline V gene lookup returns CDR1 MGHRA and CDR2 YSYEKL.